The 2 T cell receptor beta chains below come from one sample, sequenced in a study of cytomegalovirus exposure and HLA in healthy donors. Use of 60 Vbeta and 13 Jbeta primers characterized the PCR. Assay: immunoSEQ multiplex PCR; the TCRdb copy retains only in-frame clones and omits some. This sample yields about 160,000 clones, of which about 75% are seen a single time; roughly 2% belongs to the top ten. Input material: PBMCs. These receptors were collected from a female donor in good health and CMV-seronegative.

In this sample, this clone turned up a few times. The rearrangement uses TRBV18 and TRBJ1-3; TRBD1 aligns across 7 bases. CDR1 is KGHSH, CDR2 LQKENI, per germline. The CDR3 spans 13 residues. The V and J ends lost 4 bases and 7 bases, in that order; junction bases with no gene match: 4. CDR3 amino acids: CASSQGAVNTIYF. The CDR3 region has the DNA TGTGCCAGCTCACAGGGGGCCGTCAACACCATATATTTT.

Written as DNA, the CDR3 is TGCGCCAGCAGTGAGTCGGGACAGACGATCTATGGCTACACCTTC. Amino acids: CASSESGQTIYGYTF. This sequence joins TRBV10-2 and TRBJ1-2; TRBD1 matches at 7 bases. Germline V gene sequence: CDR1 WSHSY, CDR2 SAAADI. The trim removed 0 bases at V and 4 bases at J, leaving 5 bases unmatched. The CDR3 loop spans 15 amino acids.